This T cell receptor (beta chain) was retrieved from a study of tumor and adjacent non-tumor tissue in lung cancer. The study's findings and limits: In normal lung, the top 100 clones were significantly more dominant than in tumor.

On this clonotype itself: What it recognizes is unknown. The junction shows a germline mismatch at one end, possibly a read error.

Germline CDR1 is DFQATT and CDR2 is SNEGSKA (reference sequence). The CDR3 sequence is 12 residues long. Three rounds of nested PCR, following a modified ARM-PCR protocol, produced the TCRbeta library. MiXCR, applied by TCRdb to the multiplex PCR reads, yields one record per CDR3 protein. The table has about 110,000 distinct CDR3 sequences, 75% seen once. The template was RNA from unsorted bulk tissue. Sequencing used lung tumor tissue. The receptor was derived from a woman in her sixties or seventies with non-small cell lung cancer. The V and J genes are TRBV20-1 and TRBJ2-1; tentatively, D is TRBD2 (7 bases). For the CDR3, the DNA is TGTAGTGCCCTAGGACTAGGGGGGGAGCAGTTCTTC. It codes for CSALGLGGEQFF.